Below, 5 T cell receptor beta chains from the same sample are listed, as sequenced in a study of glioma-infiltrating T cells after dendritic cell vaccination. TCRdb's table, derived via immunoSEQ multiplex PCR, lists solely in-frame clones and lacks some. The sample yields about 67,000 clones, 81% seen once. The sequencing here drew on blood, taken before dendritic cell vaccination. The receptors here all came from a human donor with glioblastoma.

This chain joins TRBV5-6 and TRBJ2-3; 7 bases match TRBD1. Germline CDR1 reads SGHDT; CDR2 reads YYEEEE. The CDR3 is 13 residues long. The ends lost 3 bases at V and 6 bases at J; junction bases unmatched: 4. This CDR3 is CASSSDRVDTQYF. DNA of the CDR3: TGTGCCAGCAGCTCCGACAGGGTGGATACGCAGTATTTT.

V is TRBV4-3 and J is TRBJ2-5; 9 bases are shared with TRBD2. Trimming took 0 bases from V and 1 from J; bases not matched to a gene: 0. Germline-derived CDR1 and CDR2 are LGHNA and YSLEER. CDR3 size: 15 residues. Here the CDR3 reads CASSQERGGQETQYF. For the CDR3, the DNA is TGCGCCAGCAGCCAAGAGCGGGGGGGCCAAGAGACCCAGTACTTC.

This clone has only one observation. The gene calls are TRBV19 and TRBJ2-7, with 12 bases that match TRBD1. V shed 0 bases and J 7 bases; nucleotides not matched to a gene: 4. Germline CDR1 reads LNHDA; CDR2 reads SQIVND (reference sequence). The CDR3 runs to 15 residues. The CDR3 DNA is TGTGCCAGTAGTATAGATCGGGACAGGGGGCGAGAGCAGTACTTC. Translated: CASSIDRDRGREQYF.

The V gene is TRBV11-2, the J gene TRBJ2-1; 11 bases match TRBD2. The V segment lost 1 base and the J segment 8 bases; nucleotides outside the gene matches: 10. The CDR3 extends over 17 amino acids. Germline CDR1 reads SGHAT; CDR2 reads FQNNGV. CDR3 nucleotide sequence: TGTGCCAGCAGCTTAGGCGGGAAGCTAGCGGGGGGCGATGAGCAGTTCTTC. This gives the protein CASSLGGKLAGGDEQFF.

This clone was observed once. The chain uses TRBV19 and TRBJ1-3; D unclear. Germline V CDR1 and CDR2: LNHDA, SQIVND (reference sequence). This CDR3 is 14 amino acids long. The germline V and J ends were trimmed by 6 bases and 0 bases, with 9 bases remaining between them. The CDR3 region is CASSKPGSGNTIYF. The CDR3 coding sequence is TGTGCCAGTAGCAAACCGGGCTCTGGAAACACCATATATTTT. Based on the CDR3 plus reference TRBV19 and TRBJ1-3, the full variable domain is DGGITQSPKYLFRKEGQNVTLSCEQNLNHDAMYWYRQDPGQGLRLIYYSQIVNDFQKGDIAEGYSVSREKKESFPLTVTSAQKNPTAFYLCASSKPGSGNTIYFGEGSWLTVV.